Below, 26 T cell receptor beta chains from the same sample are listed, as sequenced in a study of cytomegalovirus exposure and HLA in healthy donors. In the PCR, 60 Vbeta and 13 Jbeta primers were used. The table came from immunoSEQ multiplex PCR; TCRdb's copy has only in-frame clones and leaves some out. The sample yields some 120,000 clones, over 60% seen once. Sample: PBMCs. These receptors were taken from a woman in her 30s in good health and CMV-seronegative.

The chain is built from TRBV2 and TRBJ1-1, with D hard to call. The CDR3 is 14 amino acids. Per the germline V gene, CDR1 is SNHLY and CDR2 is FYNNEI. The V gene lost 8 bases and the J gene lost 1 base, with 14 bases spanning the gap. The CDR3 reads CASLVPEENTEAFF. DNA of the CDR3: TGTGCCAGCTTAGTCCCGGAGGAGAACACTGAAGCTTTCTTT.

The J gene is TRBJ2-2, the V gene TRBV6-1, with no clear D. Germline V gene data show CDR1 as MNHNS and CDR2 as SASEGT. The CDR3 totals 13 residues. Trimming removed 3 bases from V and 5 bases from J, with 7 bases in between. CDR3 sequence reads: CASSDAGTGELFF. The CDR3 coding sequence is TGTGCCAGCAGTGATGCCGGGACCGGGGAGCTGTTTTTT.

The genes are TRBV6-5 and TRBJ1-1; D is unresolved. The CDR3 runs 15 residues. V dropped 4 bases and J dropped 3 bases, with 15 bases sitting between them. CDR1 and CDR2 (germline): MNHEY, SVGAGI. The CDR3 DNA sequence: TGTGCCAGCAGTTCGACGACATGGGCCTACACTGAAGCTTTCTTT. This gives the protein CASSSTTWAYTEAFF.

The chain links TRBV7-2 to TRBJ2-7; 10 bases fit TRBD2. V was pared by 4 bases and J by 2 bases, with 5 bases of the junction left unmatched. The CDR3 is 15 amino acids. Germline-derived CDR1 and CDR2 are SGHTA and FQGNSA. The CDR3 nucleotides are TGTGCCAGCAGCTCTAAAGCGGGAGGGACCTACGAGCAGTACTTC. This sequence encodes CASSSKAGGTYEQYF.

DNA of the CDR3: TGTGCCAGCGGGGCCAACACAAATGCTGAAGCTTTCTTT. It codes for CASGANTNAEAFF. The rearrangement links TRBV10-3 to TRBJ1-1; weak D call: TRBD1 (5 bases). This CDR3 is 13 amino acids long. Trimming left V 10 bases short and J 6 bases short, with 18 bases between. The germline CDR1 and CDR2 sequences are ENHRY and SYGVKD.

V is TRBV28 and J is TRBJ2-3; TRBD2 matches 14 bases. Germline assignment: CDR1 MDHEN and CDR2 SYDVKM. The CDR3 length is 16 residues. The ends lost 5 bases at V and 4 bases at J; junction bases unmatched: 5. The CDR3 here is CASSLTSGRDSDTQYF. The CDR3 region has the DNA TGTGCCAGCAGTCTGACTAGCGGGAGGGACTCAGATACGCAGTATTTT.

This chain uses TRBV4-2 with TRBJ1-5; 8 nucleotides align to TRBD1. Trimming removed 4 bases from V and 4 bases from J; junction bases left unmatched: 6. This CDR3 is 15 amino acids long. Per germline, CDR1 LGHNA and CDR2 YNFKEQ. DNA for the CDR3: TGTGCCAGCAGCCTCCGACAGGGGTCGAATCAGCCCCAGCATTTT. Protein sequence: CASSLRQGSNQPQHF.

The chain is built from TRBV7-2 and TRBJ1-1; 10 nucleotides line up with TRBD1. CDR3 size: 13 residues. Germline V gives CDR1 SGHTA, CDR2 FQGNSA. V shed 5 bases and J 10 bases; nucleotides not matched to a gene: 7. The chain's CDR3 is CASSRTGGLIAFF. The DNA of the CDR3 is TGTGCCAGCAGCCGGACAGGGGGTCTTATAGCTTTCTTT.

In DNA form, the CDR3 reads TGTGCCAGCAGGGACGGACAGGACTATGGCTACACCTTC. Translation gives CASRDGQDYGYTF. The chain has TRBV2 and TRBJ1-2; 7 nucleotides line up with TRBD1. With V trimmed by 6 bases and J by 3 bases, 4 bases remained unmatched. Germline CDR1 reads SNHLY; CDR2 reads FYNNEI. The CDR3 has 13 amino acids. The full variable domain, with the rest looked up from reference TRBV2 and TRBJ1-2, is EPEVTQTPSHQVTQMGQEVILRCVPISNHLYFYWYRQILGQKVEFLVSFYNNEISEKSEIFDDQFSVERPDGSNFTLKIRSTKLEDSAMYFCASRDGQDYGYTFGSGTRLTVV.

The V gene is TRBV7-8, the J gene TRBJ2-7; possibly TRBD2 for D (5 bases). The V end lost 4 bases, the J end lost 0 bases, and 22 bases lay between the germline ends. Germline values: CDR1 SGHVS, CDR2 FQNEAQ. The CDR3 totals 18 residues. CDR3 DNA sequence: TGTGCCAGCAGCTCAACTACACCGACGGGGTGGGACTCCTACGAGCAGTACTTC. This translates into CASSSTTPTGWDSYEQYF.

The chain uses TRBV15 and TRBJ1-2; 7 nucleotides align to TRBD1. Germline values: CDR1 LNHNV, CDR2 YYDKDF (reference sequence). This CDR3 region has 15 residues. The junction had 9 bases not matched to a gene; V was cut back by 3 bases and J by 5 bases. CDR3 in DNA: TGTGCCACCAGCAGGGACAAGGCAGGGGGATATGGCTACACCTTC. Amino acids: CATSRDKAGGYGYTF.

The CDR3 coding sequence is TGCGCCAGCAGCCAAGATCCCAGCGGGGACCCCTACAATGAGCAGTTCTTC. Translated, it gives CASSQDPSGDPYNEQFF. J is TRBJ2-1 and V is TRBV4-1; 7 bases map to TRBD2. Losses at the gene ends were 0 bases for V and 2 bases for J; bases not matched to a gene: 7. Germline V gene lookup returns CDR1 MGHRA and CDR2 YSYEKL. The CDR3 runs 17 residues.

V gene TRBV4-1 combines with J gene TRBJ1-1; D gene ambiguous. The germline V gene has CDR1 MGHRA and CDR2 YSYEKL. CDR3 length: 17 amino acids. Deletions cut 0 bases from V and 3 bases from J, with 17 bases between. CDR3 protein: CASSQDRMGSGDTEAFF. The DNA for the CDR3 is TGCGCCAGCAGCCAAGATCGGATGGGCTCCGGGGACACTGAAGCTTTCTTT.

V usage is TRBV7-9 and J usage is TRBJ2-1; D call uncertain. Trimming removed 6 bases from V and 13 bases from J, with 13 bases in between. This CDR3 contains 11 residues. CDR1 and CDR2 from the germline V gene are SEHNR and FQNEAQ (reference sequence). The CDR3 nucleotides read TGTGCCAGCAGAAGTAGCCTAGGCCAGTTCTTC. This gives the protein CASRSSLGQFF.

This rearrangement joins TRBV27 to TRBJ2-3; no clear D gene. V was pared by 8 bases and J by 0 bases, with 18 bases between. Germline V gene data show CDR1 as MNHEY and CDR2 as SMNVEV (reference sequence). The CDR3 loop spans 16 amino acids. The DNA for the CDR3 is TGTGCCAGCCGTAAAAGCCCCTATATTAGCACAGATACGCAGTATTTT. It is translated as CASRKSPYISTDTQYF.

The chain joins TRBV2 to TRBJ1-1, with 7 positions matching TRBD1. The V and J ends lost 8 bases and 0 bases, in that order; junction bases with no gene match: 3. CDR1 and CDR2 (germline): SNHLY, FYNNEI. The CDR3 contains 13 residues. CDR3 in amino acids: CASRGQLNTEAFF. The CDR3 nucleotides are TGTGCCAGCCGGGGACAGCTGAACACTGAAGCTTTCTTT.

The chain joins TRBV4-1 to TRBJ2-5, with a possible D match to TRBD1 (5 bases). The DNA end favors TRBJ2-7, so the J call may be wrong. Per the germline V gene, CDR1 is MGHRA and CDR2 is YSYEKL. The CDR3 totals 15 residues. CDR3 protein: CASSSAPGNSYEQYF. Written as DNA, the CDR3 is TGCGCCAGCAGCTCAGCCCCAGGGAACTCCTACGAGCAGTACTTC.

This sequence joins TRBV2 and TRBJ2-3; TRBD1 is a possible D gene (5 bases). Between the trimmed V and J ends, which lost 6 bases and 2 bases, there was a span of 6 bases. This CDR3 is 12 amino acids long. Germline lookup yields CDR1 SNHLY and CDR2 FYNNEI. The CDR3 DNA reads TGTGCCAGCAGACAGGCCACAGATACGCAGTATTTT. Its protein product is CASRQATDTQYF. The full variable domain, in which reference TRBV2 and TRBJ2-3 provide the parts outside the CDR3, is EPEVTQTPSHQVTQMGQEVILRCVPISNHLYFYWYRQILGQKVEFLVSFYNNEISEKSEIFDDQFSVERPDGSNFTLKIRSTKLEDSAMYFCASRQATDTQYFGPGTRLTVL.

The chain couples TRBV6-5 to TRBJ2-7, with TRBD2 identical over 8 bases. Germline V gene lookup returns CDR1 MNHEY and CDR2 SVGAGI. This CDR3 contains 15 residues. J gave up 2 bases and V 6 bases, and 9 bases lay outside the gene matches. The CDR3 DNA is TGTGCCAGCAGGACCTCGGGGGGGGGAGCCTACGAGCAGTACTTC. This gives the protein CASRTSGGGAYEQYF.

This chain joins TRBV4-3 and TRBJ2-1; 12 positions agree with TRBD2. Germline V lookup: CDR1 LGHNA, CDR2 YSLEER. Trimming removed 4 bases from V and 7 bases from J; junction bases left unmatched: 8. This CDR3 is 16 amino acids long. The DNA of the CDR3 is TGCGCCAGCAGCCGGTCACTAGCGGGAGGATCAAATGAGCAGTTCTTC. Residues: CASSRSLAGGSNEQFF.

The rearrangement links TRBV27 to TRBJ2-1, with 10 bases aligning to TRBD2. The CDR3 is 16 residues long. J gave up 6 bases and V 5 bases, and 10 bases lay outside the gene matches. Germline CDR1 MNHEY, CDR2 SMNVEV (reference sequence). The CDR3 sequence is CASSPGGTSVSNEQFF. CDR3 DNA: TGTGCCAGCAGTCCAGGCGGGACTAGCGTATCCAATGAGCAGTTCTTC.

The chain carries TRBV30 and TRBJ1-3, with 7 bases lining up with TRBD1. V lost 7 bases, J lost 1 base, and 13 bases stayed unmatched. Germline values: CDR1 GTSNPN, CDR2 SVGIG (reference sequence). CDR3 size: 16 residues. CDR3 sequence: CALLNRDRYSGNTIYF. CDR3 coding DNA: TGTGCCTTATTAAACCGGGACAGATATTCTGGAAACACCATATATTTT.

On this clone: The junction departs from germline at one end; a sequencing error may be responsible. The V and J genes are TRBV5-1 and TRBJ2-3; D is unclear. The CDR3 is 14 residues long. The germline V gene encodes CDR1 SGHRS and CDR2 YFSETQ. The CDR3 nucleotides read TGCGCCAGCAGCTTGGCCGACGGCACAGATACACAGTATTTT. Its protein product is CASSLADGTDTQYF.

This clone was picked up a small number of times. This CDR3 is CASSLSTLYNSPLHF. CDR3 coding DNA: TGTGCCAGCAGCCTTTCGACTTTGTATAATTCACCCCTCCACTTT. The chain joins TRBV11-2 to TRBJ1-6; no clear D. V was pared by 5 bases and J by 4 bases, with 12 bases between. This CDR3 region has 15 residues. In germline, CDR1 is SGHAT, CDR2 FQNNGV. The variable domain in full, completed from reference TRBV11-2 and TRBJ1-6, reads EAGVAQSPRYKIIEKRQSVAFWCNPISGHATLYWYQQILGQGPKLLIQFQNNGVVDDSQLPKDRFSAERLKGVDSTLKIQPAKLEDSAVYLCASSLSTLYNSPLHFGNGTRLTVT.

On this clone itself: A read error may account for a junction end that differs from germline. This rearrangement joins TRBV4-1 to TRBJ2-6; tentative D call: TRBD1 (5 bases). Looked up from germline, CDR1 is MGHRA and CDR2 is YSYEKL. The CDR3 runs to 18 residues. Here the CDR3 reads CASSQLDILPSGANVLTF. The CDR3 DNA reads TGCGCCAGCAGCCAACTAGACATTCTACCCTCTGGGGCCAACGTCCTGACCTTC.

V and J are TRBV28 and TRBJ2-3; no clear D gene. The CDR3 contains 13 residues. The germline gives CDR1 MDHEN, CDR2 SYDVKM. V was cut by 3 bases and J by 8 bases, with 12 bases left in between. The CDR3 loop reads CASSLAGRSTQYF. CDR3 in DNA: TGTGCCAGCAGTTTGGCCGGTAGGAGTACGCAGTATTTT. Supplemented by reference TRBV28 and TRBJ2-3, the full variable domain reads DVKVTQSSRYLVKRTGEKVFLECVQDMDHENMFWYRQDPGLGLRLIYFSYDVKMKEKGDIPEGYSVSREKKERFSLILESASTNQTSMYLCASSLAGRSTQYFGPGTRLTVL.